This entry lists 32 T cell receptor beta chains sequenced from one sample in a study of metastatic and nonmetastatic thyroid tumors. Patients were all untreated before their thyroid surgery. TCRdb re-called clones via MiXCR from the PCR reads. Found here are roughly 20,000 clones, roughly a third of them singletons; the top ten hold 13% to 15%. What was sequenced was blood. The origin of the receptors is a female donor with papillary thyroid cancer or a benign thyroid nodule (not recorded which). Some clones in this sample may be carry-over from other donors' samples.

In this sample, this clone is medium-sized. The gene calls are TRBV20-1 and TRBJ1-5; D uncertain. CDR1 and CDR2 from the germline V gene are DFQATT and SNEGSKA (reference sequence). V lost 0 bases and J lost 0, with 6 bases in between. CDR3 length: 14 residues. In DNA, the CDR3 is TGCAGTGCTAGAGACAACTATAGCAATCAGCCCCAGCATTTT. Amino acid sequence: CSARDNYSNQPQHF.

The rearrangement links TRBV12-3 or TRBV12-4 to TRBJ1-2; TRBD1 agrees at 10 bases. With 5 bases clipped from V and 4 bases from J, the junction kept 10 bases outside the gene matches. This CDR3 is built from 16 residues. CDR3 DNA: TGTGCCAGCAGTACGACAGGGGGCGCTGGATTCTATGGCTACACCTTC. Translation: CASSTTGGAGFYGYTF.

The V call is TRBV20-1, the J call TRBJ2-5; tentatively, D is TRBD1 (6 bases). Germline lookup yields CDR1 DFQATT and CDR2 SNEGSKA (reference sequence). There are 14 residues in the CDR3. V lost 0 bases, J lost 4 bases, and 12 bases lay in between. The CDR3 sequence: CSARDQGTGETQYF. The CDR3 DNA sequence: TGCAGTGCTAGAGATCAGGGGACGGGAGAGACCCAGTACTTC.

This chain joins TRBV6-1 and TRBJ2-6, with a tentative D call TRBD1 (5 bases). CDR3 length: 15 amino acids. V was shortened by 6 bases and J by 3 bases, with 12 bases between the two germline ends. The germline CDR1 and CDR2 sequences are MNHNS and SASEGT. CDR3 region: CASSPGADGANVLTF. The CDR3 DNA reads TGTGCCAGCAGCCCTGGGGCAGATGGGGCCAACGTCCTGACTTTC.

In its sample, this clone was seen a few times. This sequence joins TRBV6-1 and TRBJ2-5, with D hard to call. Germline CDR1 MNHNS, CDR2 SASEGT. The CDR3 has 11 residues. Trimming cost V 4 bases and J 5 bases, with 5 bases left between them. CDR3 bases: TGTGCCAGCAGTGTTTATGAGACCCAGTACTTC. Amino acids: CASSVYETQYF.

The chain carries TRBV30 and TRBJ1-1; weak D call: TRBD1 (5 bases). The germline V gene encodes CDR1 GTSNPN and CDR2 SVGIG (reference sequence). Deletions cut 1 base from V and 6 bases from J, with 27 bases between. The CDR3 covers 18 residues. CDR3 coding DNA: TGTGCCTGGAGTGAGACCTACTTGGGGGAGGGGAGAGGCGCTGAAGCTTTCTTT. Its translation is CAWSETYLGEGRGAEAFF.

This clone is a singleton in its sample. Germline and junction disagree at one end, which may indicate a read error. The chain links TRBV3-1 to TRBJ2-5, with 11 bases identical to TRBD2. The CDR3 length is 14 residues. In germline, CDR1 is LGHDT, CDR2 YNNKEL (reference sequence). The CDR3: CASSTGLAGGTKYF. CDR3 bases: TGTGCCAGCAGCACTGGACTAGCGGGCGGGACCAAGTACTTC.

A few counts support this clone. Other DNA sequences from this sample encode an identical CDR3 as well. The chain is built from TRBV27 and TRBJ2-7, with a weak D call TRBD1 (6 bases). Germline CDR1 is MNHEY and CDR2 is SMNVEV (reference sequence). The CDR3 consists of 14 residues. V was pared by 5 bases and J by 0 bases, with 11 bases between. The CDR3 nucleotides are TGTGCCAGCAGTCTCAGGGACAACTCCTACGAGCAGTACTTC. Translated, it gives CASSLRDNSYEQYF.

This clone showed up many times. This may come from a read error, since a much larger clone is one base off. The chain employs TRBV2 and TRBJ2-5, with a tentative D call TRBD1 (6 bases). Germline-derived CDR1 and CDR2 are SNHLY and FYNNEI. The CDR3 runs 14 residues. The CDR3 region is CASSYHRVQGTQYF. The CDR3 region has the DNA TGTGCCAGCAGTTACCACAGGGTCCAAGGGACCCAGTACTTC.

The sample holds a few counts of this clone. Given a much more abundant clone one base away, this may be a read error. The rearrangement joins TRBV12-3 or TRBV12-4 to TRBJ1-3; D perhaps matches TRBD1 (6 bases). The CDR3 covers 12 residues. The CDR3: CASSREGDTVYF. In DNA form, the CDR3 reads TGTGCCAGCAGTAGGGAGGGGGACACCGTATATTTT.

This clone came up many times. The V call is TRBV4-2, the J call TRBJ2-6, with TRBD2 matching 7 bases. The germline CDR1 and CDR2 sequences are LGHNA and YNFKEQ. After removal of 4 bases from V and 7 bases from J, the junction contained 16 bases not matched to a gene. CDR3 length: 18 residues. CDR3 DNA sequence: TGTGCCAGCAGCCGACCGGCGGGGGTCTCGCAGGGAGCCAACGTCCTGACTTTC. It codes for CASSRPAGVSQGANVLTF.

V usage is TRBV6-1 and J usage is TRBJ1-2, with TRBD1 identical over 8 bases. The V gene's germline CDR1 is MNHNS and CDR2 SASEGT. The CDR3 spans 11 residues. V was clipped by 6 bases and J by 14 bases; unmatched bases: 8. For the CDR3, the DNA is TGTGCCAGCAGCCCCCGACAGGGGAGTACCTTC. Translating it yields CASSPRQGSTF.

By sample share, this clone is medium-sized. The chain couples TRBV7-2 to TRBJ1-6, with 7 bases lining up with TRBD1. Trimming at V came to 3 bases and at J to 6 bases, leaving 2 bases not matched to a gene. This CDR3 is built from 14 residues. The germline CDR1 and CDR2 sequences are SGHTA and FQGNSA. CDR3 nucleotides: TGTGCCAGCAGCTTCCGGGACAGTAATTCACCCCTCCACTTT. This gives the protein CASSFRDSNSPLHF.

As for this clone: One end of the junction fails to match germline, which may point to a read error. The chain joins TRBV7-9 to TRBJ2-3, with D possibly being TRBD2 (6 bases). This CDR3 has 12 residues. From germline, CDR1 is SEHNR and CDR2 FQNEAQ (reference sequence). CDR3 DNA: TGTGCCAGCAGCTTACCGGGGGATACGCAGTACTTT. It translates to CASSLPGDTQYF. The full variable domain, its missing parts supplied by reference TRBV7-9 and TRBJ2-3, is DTGVSQNPRHKITKRGQNVTFRCDPISEHNRLYWYRQTLGQGPEFLTYFQNEAQLEKSRLLSDRFSAERPKGSFSTLEIQRTEQGDSAMYLCASSLPGDTQYFGPGTRLTVL.

This sequence joins TRBV3-1 and TRBJ2-7; D is perhaps TRBD2 (5 bases). This CDR3 region has 12 residues. Germline lookup yields CDR1 LGHDT and CDR2 YNNKEL (reference sequence). V shed 4 bases and J shed 3 bases, with 7 bases lying between them. The CDR3 sequence: CASSLRDYEQYF. CDR3 in DNA: TGTGCCAGCAGCCTCCGGGACTACGAGCAGTACTTC.

The sample holds many counts of this clone. This chain uses TRBV4-1 with TRBJ1-6; D may be TRBD1 (6 bases). The CDR3 length is 14 residues. The V and J ends lost 4 bases and 13 bases respectively, with 17 bases between them. Germline V CDR1 and CDR2: MGHRA, YSYEKL. CDR3 DNA sequence: TGCGCCAGCAGCCGGGGACACGGCTTGATCCCCCTCCACTTT. Translated: CASSRGHGLIPLHF.

In its sample, this clone was seen many times. The rearrangement links TRBV18 to TRBJ1-1; unclear D gene. The germline V gene encodes CDR1 KGHSH and CDR2 LQKENI. The ends were cut back, 3 bases at V and 2 bases at J, with 16 bases in the middle. This CDR3 spans 16 amino acids. DNA for the CDR3: TGTGCCAGCTCACCGTCCCCAATACGGGGTAACACTGAAGCTTTCTTT. Protein: CASSPSPIRGNTEAFF.

This clone was recorded only once. The rearrangement uses TRBV7-8 and TRBJ1-2; possibly TRBD1 for D (6 bases). Germline V gene lookup returns CDR1 SGHVS and CDR2 FQNEAQ. Trimming took 1 base from V and 5 from J, leaving 11 bases between them. The CDR3 totals 14 residues. The CDR3 region has the DNA TGTGCCAGCAGCTTAGGGGGGGCTGTATATGGCTACACCTTC. As protein: CASSLGGAVYGYTF.

This clone came up many times. The chain has TRBV6-4 and TRBJ2-2, with no clear D. Trimming took 3 bases from V and 1 from J, leaving 3 bases between them. The germline gives CDR1 MRHNA, CDR2 SNTAGT. CDR3 length: 13 amino acids. CDR3 sequence reads: CASSEGNTGELFF. CDR3 coding DNA: TGTGCCAGCAGTGAGGGGAACACCGGGGAGCTGTTTTTT.

The chain combines TRBV11-2 with TRBJ2-1; 11 nucleotides line up with TRBD2. Germline CDR1 is SGHAT and CDR2 is FQNNGV. Trimming removed 0 bases from V and 10 bases from J; junction bases left unmatched: 8. The CDR3 has 16 amino acids. This CDR3 is CASSLDGLAGGREQFF. The CDR3 bases are TGTGCCAGCAGCTTAGATGGCCTAGCGGGAGGACGCGAGCAGTTCTTC.

This clone appeared a few times. The gene calls are TRBV20-1 and TRBJ1-2, with D unresolved. The V gene's germline CDR1 is DFQATT and CDR2 SNEGSKA (reference sequence). This CDR3 is 12 amino acids long. With 5 bases removed from V and 2 bases from J, the gap between germline ends came to 9 bases. The CDR3 region has the DNA TGCAGTGCTGCGACCGAAAACTATGGCTACACCTTC. Translated: CSAATENYGYTF.

Concerning this clone: Its ends do not fully match the called genes, so a read error is possible. The genes are TRBV5-1 and TRBJ2-1; 15 bases are a match to TRBD2. Germline V gives CDR1 SGHRS, CDR2 YFSETQ. The CDR3 has 14 amino acids. The CDR3 nucleotides are TGCGCCAGCAGCCAGGGACTAGCGGGAGGTGGTCAGCTCTTC. Its protein product is CASSQGLAGGGQLF.

By share, this clone ranks as medium-sized. This CDR3 reads CASRKQWNTEAFF. The CDR3 bases are TGTGCCAGCAGAAAACAGTGGAACACTGAAGCTTTCTTT. V and J are TRBV6-2 or TRBV6-3 and TRBJ1-1; no clear D gene. This CDR3 comprises 13 residues. V was cut by 6 bases and J by 1 base, with 9 bases left in between. CDR1 is MNHEY and CDR2 is SVGEGT in the germline V gene.

This clone was seen repeatedly, ten times or more. This rearrangement joins TRBV7-2 to TRBJ1-5; 9 bases are a match to TRBD1. Germline CDR1 SGHTA, CDR2 FQGNSA. The CDR3 covers 15 residues. Trimming took 5 bases from V and 4 from J; bases not matched to a gene: 6. The CDR3 spells CASSPGTGRNQPQHF. The CDR3 DNA is TGTGCCAGCAGCCCAGGGACAGGGAGAAATCAGCCCCAGCATTTT.

The rearrangement uses TRBV7-3 and TRBJ2-7; TRBD2 agrees at 13 bases. The J segment lost 2 bases and the V segment lost 5 bases, leaving 6 bases of the junction unmatched. CDR3 length: 16 amino acids. The germline gives CDR1 SGHTA, CDR2 FQGTGA. The CDR3 nucleotides read TGTGCCAGCAGCCAGGAGGGGACTAGCGGGGCCTACGAGCAGTACTTC. Residues: CASSQEGTSGAYEQYF.

This clone was seen repeatedly, ten times or more. Being one base from a much bigger clone, this may be a read error. The rearrangement links TRBV5-4 to TRBJ2-2; 13 positions match TRBD2. The germline CDR1 and CDR2 sequences are SGHNT and YYREEE (reference sequence). The CDR3 totals 19 residues. CDR3 protein: CASSSGRLAGGVNTGELFF. CDR3 coding DNA: TGTGCCAGCAGCTCAGGACGACTAGCGGGAGGAGTGAACACCGGGGAGCTGTTCTTT.

This clone showed up many times. DNA for the CDR3: TGTGCCAGCAGTGAAAGGCCAGATTACCAGCCCCAGCATTTT. This encodes CASSERPDYQPQHF. V is TRBV6-1 and J is TRBJ1-5; no firm D call. V was clipped by 2 bases and J by 7 bases, with 12 bases between them. There are 14 residues in the CDR3. Germline CDR1 reads MNHNS; CDR2 reads SASEGT.

This clone was detected many times. V is TRBV20-1 and J is TRBJ2-5; D is unclear. V gave up 5 bases and J gave up 2 bases, with 9 bases separating them. The germline CDR1 and CDR2 sequences are DFQATT and SNEGSKA (reference sequence). The CDR3 is made up of 12 amino acids. CDR3 sequence: CSAGWNQETQYF. The DNA of the CDR3 is TGCAGTGCTGGCTGGAATCAAGAGACCCAGTACTTC.

This clone was observed many times. This chain uses TRBV5-6 with TRBJ2-1; D is possibly TRBD1 or TRBD2 (5 bases each). V shed 0 bases and J shed 9 bases, with 10 bases lying between them. CDR1 and CDR2 from the germline V gene are SGHDT and YYEEEE. CDR3 length: 13 residues. The CDR3 DNA sequence: TGTGCCAGCAGCTTGGGAGTGGGGGTTGAGCAGTTCTTC. Translated: CASSLGVGVEQFF. The full variable domain, rest sourced from reference TRBV5-6 and TRBJ2-1, is DAGVTQSPTHLIKTRGQQVTLRCSPKSGHDTVSWYQQALGQGPQFIFQYYEEEERQRGNFPDRFSGHQFPNYSSELNVNALLLGDSALYLCASSLGVGVEQFFGPGTRLTVL.

The rearrangement uses TRBV4-1 and TRBJ2-5; D is unclear. The CDR3 sequence is 16 residues long. CDR1 and CDR2 from the germline V gene are MGHRA and YSYEKL. V was clipped by 0 bases and J by 3 bases, with 14 bases between them. The CDR3 DNA follows: TGCGCCAGCAGCCAAGAGACTTCCTCCTACAAAGAGACCCAGTACTTC. Its translation is CASSQETSSYKETQYF.

There are many counts of this clone. The V gene is TRBV3-1, the J gene TRBJ1-4; D gene ambiguous. The CDR3 spans 16 residues. V shed 3 bases and J shed 0 bases, with 11 bases lying between them. Germline CDR1 LGHDT, CDR2 YNNKEL (reference sequence). Written as DNA, the CDR3 is TGTGCCAGCAGCCATTGGGGTAGAACAACTAATGAAAAACTGTTTTTT. Protein product: CASSHWGRTTNEKLFF. The whole variable domain, filled in from reference TRBV3-1 and TRBJ1-4, reads DTAVSQTPKYLVTQMGNDKSIKCEQNLGHDTMYWYKQDSKKFLKIMFSYNNKELIINETVPNRFSPKSPDKAHLNLHINSLELGDSAVYFCASSHWGRTTNEKLFFGSGTQLSVL.

The gene calls are TRBV11-2 and TRBJ1-2; 7 nucleotides agree with TRBD1. This CDR3 region has 15 residues. In germline, CDR1 is SGHAT, CDR2 FQNNGV. Trimming removed 1 base from V and 7 bases from J; junction bases left unmatched: 9. CDR3 residues: CASSLVPQGLGGYTF. CDR3 in DNA: TGTGCCAGCAGCTTAGTCCCACAGGGGTTAGGTGGCTACACCTTC.